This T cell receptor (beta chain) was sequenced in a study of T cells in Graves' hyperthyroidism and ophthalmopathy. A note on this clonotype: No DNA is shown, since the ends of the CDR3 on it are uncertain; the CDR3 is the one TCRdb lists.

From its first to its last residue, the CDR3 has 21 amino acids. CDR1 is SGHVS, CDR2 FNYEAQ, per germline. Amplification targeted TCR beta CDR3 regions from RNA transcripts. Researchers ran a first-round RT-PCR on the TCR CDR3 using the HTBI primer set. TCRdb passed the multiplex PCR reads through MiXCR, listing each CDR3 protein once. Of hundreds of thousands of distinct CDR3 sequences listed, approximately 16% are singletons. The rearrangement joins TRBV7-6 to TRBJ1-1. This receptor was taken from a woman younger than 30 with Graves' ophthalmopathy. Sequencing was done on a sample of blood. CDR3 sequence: CASSLNPGYEQYFGPGTEAFF.